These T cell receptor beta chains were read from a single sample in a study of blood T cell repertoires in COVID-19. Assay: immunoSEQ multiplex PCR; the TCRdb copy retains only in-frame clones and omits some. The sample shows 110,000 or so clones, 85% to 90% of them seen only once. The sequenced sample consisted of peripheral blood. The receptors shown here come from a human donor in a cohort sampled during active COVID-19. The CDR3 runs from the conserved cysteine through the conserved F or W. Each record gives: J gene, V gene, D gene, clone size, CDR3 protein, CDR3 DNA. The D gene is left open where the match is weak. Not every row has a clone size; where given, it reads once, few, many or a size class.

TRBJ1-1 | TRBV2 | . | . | CASSAGGRAFF | TGTGCCAGCAGTGCTGGGGGCCGGGCTTTCTTT
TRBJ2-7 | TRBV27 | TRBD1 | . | CASAGQGSYEQYF | TGTGCCAGCGCGGGACAGGGCTCCTACGAGCAGTACTTC
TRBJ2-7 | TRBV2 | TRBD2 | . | CASRAGGTYEQYF | TGTGCCAGCAGGGCGGGAGGGACCTACGAGCAGTACTTC
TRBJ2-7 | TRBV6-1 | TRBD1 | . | CASSELNRGRGEQYF | TGTGCCAGCAGTGAATTGAACAGGGGGCGTGGGGAGCAGTACTTC
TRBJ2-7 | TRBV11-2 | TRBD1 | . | CASSPAPGQGRYEQYF | TGTGCCAGCAGCCCGGCCCCCGGACAGGGACGCTACGAGCAGTACTTC
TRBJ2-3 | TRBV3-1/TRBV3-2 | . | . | CASSQRVNTDTQYF | TGTGCCAGCAGCCAACGAGTCAACACAGATACGCAGTATTTT
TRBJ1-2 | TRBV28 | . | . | CASTTTAYNGYTF | TGTGCCAGCACAACGACAGCCTACAATGGCTACACCTTC
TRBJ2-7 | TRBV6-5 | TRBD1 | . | CASSWDRNYEQYF | TGTGCCAGCAGCTGGGACAGGAACTACGAGCAGTACTTC
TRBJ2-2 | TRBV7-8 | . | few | CASSLVPIGPNTGELFF | TGTGCCAGCAGCTTAGTTCCGATCGGTCCGAACACCGGGGAGCTGTTTTTT
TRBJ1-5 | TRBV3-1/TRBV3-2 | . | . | CASSQAGNQPQHF | TGTGCCAGCAGCCAGGCCGGGAATCAGCCCCAGCATTTT
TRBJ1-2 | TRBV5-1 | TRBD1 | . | CASSPGQGGGYTF | TGCGCCAGCAGCCCCGGACAGGGGGGTGGCTACACCTTC
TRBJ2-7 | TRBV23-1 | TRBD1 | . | CASRDRAPFCEQYF | TGCGCGAGCCGGGACAGGGCCCCCTTCTGCGAGCAGTACTTC
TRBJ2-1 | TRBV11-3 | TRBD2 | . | CASYWDYGYNEQFF | TGTGCCAGCTACTGGGACTATGGATACAATGAGCAGTTCTTC
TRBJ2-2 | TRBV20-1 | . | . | CSASGFGRAESSNTGELFF | TGCAGTGCTAGTGGCTTCGGGCGGGCGGAATCCTCTAACACCGGGGAGCTGTTTTTT
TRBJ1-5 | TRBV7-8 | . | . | CASSPSVSYNQPQHF | TGTGCCAGCAGCCCCTCGGTCTCCTACAATCAGCCCCAGCATTTT